This T cell receptor (beta chain) is drawn from a study of CD8 T cells in ankylosing spondylitis. Study-wide points: A motif in TCR beta, a set of eight or nine highly homologous variants, appeared characteristic of ankylosing spondylitis blood.

Comment on this clonotype: Its target is not known.

CDR3 length equals 14 residues. V dropped 4 bases and J dropped 7; count of bases not matched to a gene: 5. A quantitative 5'-RACE method, one with molecular barcodes, was used to make TCR beta libraries. TCRdb called the 5' RACE reads again in MiXCR, with one record for every CDR3 protein. The sample carries roughly 670,000 distinct CDR3 sequences, roughly 19% recorded once. This chain links TRBV12-3 or TRBV12-4 with TRBJ2-1, with TRBD2 matching 9 bases. Specimen: blood, either unsorted or a sorted T cell fraction (not recorded which). This receptor was identified in a male donor with ankylosing spondylitis. CDR3 protein: CASSSGLASNEQFF. The CDR3 DNA follows: TGTGCCAGCAGTTCGGGACTAGCATCGAATGAGCAGTTCTTC.